This is a list of T cell receptor beta chains from one sample in a study of T cell repertoires in cytomegalovirus infection. One entry per CDR3 protein, called by TCRdb with MiXCR from the reads. The sample comprises about 740,000 distinct CDR3 sequences, about 40% of which are singletons, and under 3.5% rests with the top ten. Sequencing input: PBMCs. Receptors originate from a human donor in good health (CMV status not recorded). Some clones in this sample may be carry-over from other donors' samples. Both conserved end residues are part of each CDR3. D genes are given only for firm matches. Clone size, where shown, is once, few, many, or a class for clones that have expanded.

J gene: TRBJ2-7
clone size: few
V gene: TRBV29-1
D gene: NA
CDR3 DNA: TGCAGCGTTGCCGCCAGGGACTACGAGCAGTACTTC
CDR3 protein: CSVAARDYEQYF

J gene: TRBJ2-1
clone size: few
V gene: TRBV20-1
D gene: TRBD2
CDR3 DNA: TGCAGTGCTAGAGGTAGCGGGAGATACAATGAGCAGTTCTTC
CDR3 protein: CSARGSGRYNEQFF

J gene: TRBJ2-1
clone size: NA
V gene: TRBV15
D gene: TRBD2
CDR3 DNA: TGTGCCACCAGCAGTGTTAGCGGGAGGGCCTGGCACAATGAGCAGTTCTTC
CDR3 protein: CATSSVSGRAWHNEQFF

J gene: TRBJ2-5
clone size: NA
V gene: TRBV5-1
D gene: NA
CDR3 DNA: TGCGCCAGCAGCTTGGATGCTGGGGAGACCCAGTACTTC
CDR3 protein: CASSLDAGETQYF

J gene: TRBJ2-3
clone size: NA
V gene: TRBV7-8
D gene: NA
CDR3 DNA: TGTGCCAGCAGCTCCACCATGGATAAGCAGTATTTT
CDR3 protein: CASSSTMDKQYF

J gene: TRBJ1-6
clone size: few
V gene: TRBV19
D gene: TRBD1
CDR3 DNA: TGTGCCACTGGACAGGGTTTCAATTCACCCCTCCACTTT
CDR3 protein: CATGQGFNSPLHF

J gene: TRBJ1-2
clone size: NA
V gene: TRBV6-5
D gene: NA
CDR3 DNA: TGTGCCAGCAGTTACAGGGATCGAGGAGGCTACACCTTC
CDR3 protein: CASSYRDRGGYTF

J gene: TRBJ2-5
clone size: few
V gene: TRBV28
D gene: TRBD1
CDR3 DNA: TGTGCCAGCAGTTTCTCCGGGACAGCCTTAGAGACCCAGTACTTC
CDR3 protein: CASSFSGTALETQYF

J gene: TRBJ1-4
clone size: NA
V gene: TRBV6-6
D gene: NA
CDR3 DNA: TGTGCCAGCAGACGGGACCCAGGGGATGAAAAACTGTTTTTT
CDR3 protein: CASRRDPGDEKLFF

J gene: TRBJ2-7
clone size: many
V gene: TRBV6-2/TRBV6-3
D gene: NA
CDR3 DNA: TGTGCCAGCAGTTACGGCCAGGGTTCCGACGAGCAGTACTTC
CDR3 protein: CASSYGQGSDEQYF

J gene: TRBJ1-1
clone size: many
V gene: TRBV7-9
D gene: TRBD1
CDR3 DNA: TGTGCCAGCAGCTTTCGACCGGGACAGGGTTCTGGGCTGAACACTGAAGCTTTCTTT
CDR3 protein: CASSFRPGQGSGLNTEAFF

J gene: TRBJ2-5
clone size: NA
V gene: TRBV24-1
D gene: NA
CDR3 DNA: TGTGCCACCAGTGCAGCGACAGAGGTCGGAGAGACCCAGTACTTC
CDR3 protein: CATSAATEVGETQYF

J gene: TRBJ2-7
clone size: NA
V gene: TRBV29-1
D gene: NA
CDR3 DNA: TGCAGCGTTGAATTCCTAAGGGGCTACGAGCAGTCCTTC
CDR3 protein: CSVEFLRGYEQSF

J gene: TRBJ1-5
clone size: few
V gene: TRBV11-3
D gene: NA
CDR3 DNA: TGTGCCAGCAGCTTAAGAGCGGTTCCGCCCCAGCATTTT
CDR3 protein: CASSLRAVPPQHF

J gene: TRBJ2-4
clone size: few
V gene: TRBV28
D gene: NA
CDR3 DNA: TGTGCCAGCACCCAAGGCGGTGTTAACATTCAGTACTTC
CDR3 protein: CASTQGGVNIQYF

J gene: TRBJ1-5
clone size: NA
V gene: TRBV27
D gene: TRBD1
CDR3 DNA: TGTGCCAGCAGTTTTCGACAGGGTGTACAGCCCCAGCATTTT
CDR3 protein: CASSFRQGVQPQHF

J gene: TRBJ1-5
clone size: NA
V gene: TRBV28
D gene: TRBD1
CDR3 DNA: TGTGCCAGCAGTTTACAAGGACAGGCCTACAATCAGCCCCAGCATTTT
CDR3 protein: CASSLQGQAYNQPQHF

J gene: TRBJ2-1
clone size: NA
V gene: TRBV28
D gene: NA
CDR3 DNA: TGTGCCAGCAGTTTACCCTCTAGTGGGGGCAGCTATGAGCAGTTCTTC
CDR3 protein: CASSLPSSGGSYEQFF

J gene: TRBJ1-6
clone size: few
V gene: TRBV7-2
D gene: NA
CDR3 DNA: TGTGCCAGCAGCTTGCGGACCGGGACGGCTTCACCCCTCCACTTT
CDR3 protein: CASSLRTGTASPLHF

J gene: TRBJ1-2
clone size: NA
V gene: TRBV28
D gene: TRBD1
CDR3 DNA: TGTGCCAGCGGCACCCCCCGTCGACAGGGACCCAACTATGGCTACACCTTC
CDR3 protein: CASGTPRRQGPNYGYTF

J gene: TRBJ1-1
clone size: NA
V gene: TRBV3-1
D gene: NA
CDR3 DNA: TGTGCCAGCAGCCCCCGGGGGGGCGGTGAAGCTTTCTTT
CDR3 protein: CASSPRGGGEAFF

J gene: TRBJ2-5
clone size: NA
V gene: TRBV7-6
D gene: TRBD2
CDR3 DNA: TGTGCCAGCAGCCCCACCAACCTGGGACTAGCGGGGGGTGAGACCCAGTACTTC
CDR3 protein: CASSPTNLGLAGGETQYF

J gene: TRBJ1-5
clone size: few
V gene: TRBV28
D gene: NA
CDR3 DNA: TGTGCCAGCATGGGGACATATAGCAATCAGCCCCAGCATTTT
CDR3 protein: CASMGTYSNQPQHF

J gene: TRBJ1-5
clone size: NA
V gene: TRBV10-3
D gene: NA
CDR3 DNA: TGTGCCATAGGACGGCCCAATCAGCCCCAGCATTTT
CDR3 protein: CAIGRPNQPQHF

J gene: TRBJ2-1
clone size: few
V gene: TRBV28
D gene: TRBD2
CDR3 DNA: TGTGCCAGCAGTTTAGAGCGGGGTCCCAATGAGCAGTTCTTC
CDR3 protein: CASSLERGPNEQFF

J gene: TRBJ1-1
clone size: NA
V gene: TRBV12-3/TRBV12-4
D gene: NA
CDR3 DNA: TGTGCCAGCAGTTCCTCCAGGAAGGGGACTGAAGCTTTCTTT
CDR3 protein: CASSSSRKGTEAFF

J gene: TRBJ2-1
clone size: many
V gene: TRBV7-8
D gene: NA
CDR3 DNA: TGTGCCAGCAGAATCAACCAGGGTGAGCAGTTCTTC
CDR3 protein: CASRINQGEQFF